This T cell receptor (beta chain) originates from a study of technical replicates of blood from a handful of donors. The CDR3 sequence is 14 residues long. The ends were cut back, 7 bases at V and 7 bases at J, with 14 bases in the middle. Germline V gene lookup returns CDR1 MNHEY and CDR2 SMNVEV (reference sequence). Data came from immunoSEQ multiplex PCR; TCRdb stores just in-frame clones and leaves some out. This table has more than 45,000 clones, about 95% appearing once. V gene TRBV27 combines with J gene TRBJ1-6; possible D gene TRBD1, 5 bases. The sample comprised PBMCs. The clonotype originates from a human donor in good health. Some clones in this sample may be carry-over from other donors' samples. The CDR3 reads CASTSPGLNSPLHF. The DNA for the CDR3 is TGTGCCAGCACCTCCCCGGGACTGAATTCACCCCTCCACTTT.